One sample yielded the 3 T cell receptor beta chains listed below, sequenced in a study of human T cells and chemical hapten exposure (dated by TCRdb to the early 2020s). To prepare the library, RACE was applied. The reads were generated on a NextSeq 500. In-frame beta chains were kept once TCRdb had trimmed the public reads at Q25 with fastp and called clones with MiXCR. When rows share a CDR3 protein, they turn into one entry using the most common DNA and genes. The sample data list over 100,000 distinct CDR3 sequences, and 8.5% to 9.5% of these were observed just once. Roughly 1.8% of the sample is taken by the ten largest. The sample's time point label, in plain terms: healthy volunteer bleed at 2 weeks. Total RNA was extracted from unfractionated whole blood that had been collected in Tempus Blood RNA tubes. The sample consisted of whole blood. All receptors derive from a male donor in good health. Some clones in this sample may be carry-over from other donors' samples.

This clonotype occurred many times. V gene TRBV2 combines with J gene TRBJ2-3; no clear D. Trimming took 1 base from V and 5 from J, leaving 4 bases between them. Looked up from germline, CDR1 is SNHLY and CDR2 is FYNNEI. The CDR3 has 12 residues. CDR3 in amino acids: CASSEGVDTQYF. DNA of the CDR3: TGTGCCAGCAGTGAAGGGGTAGATACGCAGTATTTT.

This clonotype was picked up a small number of times. In DNA, the CDR3 is TGTGCCAGCGGGGGGGGCCCCAAAAACATTCAGTACTTC. Translating gives CASGGGPKNIQYF. The chain links TRBV7-8 to TRBJ2-4, with TRBD2 as a possible D gene (7 bases). Trimming stripped 8 bases from V and 2 bases from J, with 10 bases between. The CDR3 loop spans 13 amino acids. The germline V gene encodes CDR1 SGHVS and CDR2 FQNEAQ.

In its sample, this clonotype was seen many times. The V and J genes are TRBV5-1 and TRBJ1-1; a weak D match, TRBD1 (6 bases). The CDR3 loop spans 15 amino acids. Deletions cut 1 base from V and 5 bases from J, with 15 bases between. CDR1 and CDR2 from the germline V gene are SGHRS and YFSETQ. The chain's CDR3 is CASSLNREYGTEAFF. DNA for the CDR3: TGCGCCAGCAGCTTGAACAGGGAGTATGGGACTGAAGCTTTCTTT.